A selection of T cell receptor beta chains follows, all from one sample in a study of cytomegalovirus exposure and HLA in healthy donors. Assay: immunoSEQ multiplex PCR; the TCRdb copy retains only in-frame clones and omits some. The table has roughly 140,000 clones, around three quarters seen once. The sample taken for sequencing was PBMCs. Receptors originate from a woman in her thirties or forties in good health and CMV-seronegative. Each CDR3 is given with its conserved first and last residue. The D gene is left open where the match is weak. For some rows the clone size is stated as once, few or many, or as a class when expanded; others skip it.

clone_size: NA; v_call: TRBV5-4; j_call: TRBJ1-3; d_call: NA; cdr3_aa: CASKPQGIDGNTIYF; cdr3_nt: TGTGCCAGCAAACCACAGGGAATTGATGGAAACACCATATATTTT
clone_size: NA; v_call: TRBV14; j_call: TRBJ2-7; d_call: TRBD2; cdr3_aa: CASSPGTSGSRSYEQYF; cdr3_nt: TGTGCCAGCAGCCCCGGGACTAGCGGGAGTCGGTCCTACGAGCAGTACTTC
clone_size: few; v_call: TRBV27; j_call: TRBJ1-2; d_call: NA; cdr3_aa: CASSLRGYDGYTF; cdr3_nt: TGTGCCAGCAGTTTAAGGGGTTATGATGGCTACACCTTC
clone_size: NA; v_call: TRBV21-1; j_call: TRBJ2-3; d_call: NA; cdr3_aa: CASSKDWTGITDTQYF; cdr3_nt: TGTGCCAGCAGCAAAGACTGGACAGGAATCACAGATACGCAGTATTTT
clone_size: few; v_call: TRBV7-9; j_call: TRBJ1-4; d_call: NA; cdr3_aa: CASSLGRGNEKLFF; cdr3_nt: TGTGCCAGCAGCTTGGGCCGGGGTAATGAAAAACTGTTTTTT
clone_size: NA; v_call: TRBV19; j_call: TRBJ2-7; d_call: TRBD1; cdr3_aa: CASSIATGGAGQYF; cdr3_nt: TGTGCCAGTAGTATAGCTACAGGGGGCGCCGGGCAGTACTTC
clone_size: NA; v_call: TRBV5-4; j_call: TRBJ2-5; d_call: NA; cdr3_aa: CASSYSWSGETQYF; cdr3_nt: TGTGCCAGCAGCTACTCCTGGTCCGGGGAGACCCAGTACTTC
clone_size: NA; v_call: TRBV18; j_call: TRBJ2-5; d_call: TRBD2; cdr3_aa: CASSPTSGQETQYF; cdr3_nt: TGTGCCAGCTCTCCGACTAGCGGGCAAGAGACCCAGTACTTC
clone_size: few; v_call: TRBV6-1; j_call: TRBJ2-7; d_call: NA; cdr3_aa: CATVGGTYEQYF; cdr3_nt: TGTGCCACCGTTGGGGGGACCTACGAGCAGTACTTC
clone_size: NA; v_call: TRBV5-1; j_call: TRBJ2-5; d_call: NA; cdr3_aa: CASSLGQSEETQYF; cdr3_nt: TGCGCCAGCAGCTTGGGGCAATCGGAGGAGACCCAGTACTTC
clone_size: NA; v_call: TRBV5-1; j_call: TRBJ2-1; d_call: NA; cdr3_aa: CASSLSGNQLYNEQFF; cdr3_nt: TGCGCCAGCAGCTTGTCAGGGAATCAGCTCTACAATGAGCAGTTCTTC
clone_size: once; v_call: TRBV27; j_call: TRBJ2-7; d_call: TRBD2; cdr3_aa: CASSPILAQTTYEQYF; cdr3_nt: TGTGCCAGCAGTCCGATACTAGCGCAAACTACCTACGAGCAGTACTTC
clone_size: NA; v_call: TRBV9; j_call: TRBJ1-1; d_call: NA; cdr3_aa: CASSVHRESEAFF; cdr3_nt: TGTGCCAGCAGCGTTCACAGGGAATCTGAAGCTTTCTTT
clone_size: once; v_call: TRBV6-1; j_call: TRBJ2-3; d_call: TRBD1; cdr3_aa: CASKGQGADTQYF; cdr3_nt: TGTGCCAGCAAGGGACAGGGGGCAGATACGCAGTATTTT
clone_size: NA; v_call: TRBV6-5; j_call: TRBJ2-5; d_call: TRBD2; cdr3_aa: CASSYSPAGSGETQYF; cdr3_nt: TGTGCCAGCAGTTACAGCCCAGCGGGTAGCGGGGAGACCCAGTACTTC
clone_size: NA; v_call: TRBV4-1; j_call: TRBJ2-5; d_call: TRBD1; cdr3_aa: CASSQDGTGEEETQYF; cdr3_nt: TGCGCCAGCAGCCAAGATGGGACAGGGGAGGAAGAGACCCAGTACTTC
clone_size: NA; v_call: TRBV7-9; j_call: TRBJ1-1; d_call: NA; cdr3_aa: CSSSFVSTEAFF; cdr3_nt: TGTTCCAGCAGCTTTGTCAGCACTGAAGCTTTCTTT
clone_size: NA; v_call: TRBV18; j_call: TRBJ1-2; d_call: NA; cdr3_aa: CASSLNRDGYTF; cdr3_nt: TGTGCCAGCTCACTTAACAGGGACGGCTACACCTTC
clone_size: NA; v_call: TRBV6-1; j_call: TRBJ1-5; d_call: TRBD1; cdr3_aa: CASRRQGNQPQHF; cdr3_nt: TGTGCCAGCAGGCGACAGGGGAATCAGCCCCAGCATTTT
clone_size: NA; v_call: TRBV2; j_call: TRBJ2-2; d_call: TRBD2; cdr3_aa: CASRGTSGSPGELFF; cdr3_nt: TGTGCCAGCAGGGGGACTAGCGGGAGCCCCGGGGAGCTGTTTTTT
clone_size: NA; v_call: TRBV5-1; j_call: TRBJ2-5; d_call: TRBD2; cdr3_aa: CASSLTSGGLKETQYF; cdr3_nt: TGCGCCAGCAGCTTAACTAGCGGGGGGCTTAAAGAGACCCAGTACTTC
clone_size: NA; v_call: TRBV19; j_call: TRBJ2-7; d_call: TRBD2; cdr3_aa: CASTDSLAGTYEQYF; cdr3_nt: TGTGCCAGTACCGATTCGCTAGCGGGGACCTACGAGCAGTACTTC
clone_size: NA; v_call: TRBV5-1; j_call: TRBJ1-4; d_call: TRBD1; cdr3_aa: CASSLIGQGRNEKLFF; cdr3_nt: TGCGCCAGCAGCTTGATCGGACAGGGGCGTAATGAAAAACTGTTTTTT
clone_size: NA; v_call: TRBV2; j_call: TRBJ2-7; d_call: TRBD2; cdr3_aa: CASSEASGILVYEQYF; cdr3_nt: TGTGCCAGCAGCGAGGCTAGCGGGATTTTAGTTTACGAGCAGTACTTC
clone_size: few; v_call: TRBV14; j_call: TRBJ1-1; d_call: TRBD1; cdr3_aa: CASSQLQGDTEAFF; cdr3_nt: TGTGCCAGCAGCCAACTTCAGGGGGACACTGAAGCTTTCTTT
clone_size: once; v_call: TRBV7-9; j_call: TRBJ2-7; d_call: NA; cdr3_aa: CASSFLARGDEQYF; cdr3_nt: TGTGCCAGCAGCTTCCTCGCCAGGGGGGACGAGCAGTACTTC
clone_size: NA; v_call: TRBV6-4; j_call: TRBJ2-7; d_call: TRBD2; cdr3_aa: CASSTSGSSYEQYF; cdr3_nt: TGTGCCAGCAGCACTAGCGGGAGCTCCTACGAGCAGTACTTC
clone_size: NA; v_call: TRBV27; j_call: TRBJ2-1; d_call: TRBD2; cdr3_aa: CASSYLGGGYNEQFF; cdr3_nt: TGTGCCAGCAGTTACCTGGGGGGGGGCTACAATGAGCAGTTCTTC
clone_size: NA; v_call: TRBV6-5; j_call: TRBJ2-7; d_call: NA; cdr3_aa: CASSPQGARSYEQYF; cdr3_nt: TGTGCCAGCAGCCCTCAGGGTGCCAGGTCCTACGAGCAGTACTTC
clone_size: once; v_call: TRBV6-4; j_call: TRBJ2-5; d_call: TRBD2; cdr3_aa: CASSGEGWMETQYF; cdr3_nt: TGTGCCAGCAGTGGGGAGGGTTGGATGGAGACCCAGTACTTC
clone_size: NA; v_call: TRBV2; j_call: TRBJ2-3; d_call: TRBD2; cdr3_aa: CASSERAGGSTDTQYF; cdr3_nt: TGTGCCAGCAGTGAACGGGCGGGAGGTAGCACAGATACGCAGTATTTT
clone_size: NA; v_call: TRBV5-1; j_call: TRBJ1-1; d_call: NA; cdr3_aa: CASSFDRLNTEAFF; cdr3_nt: TGCGCCAGCAGCTTTGACAGGTTGAACACTGAAGCTTTCTTT
clone_size: NA; v_call: TRBV10-1; j_call: TRBJ2-2; d_call: NA; cdr3_aa: CASSEMKDRTDTGELFF; cdr3_nt: TGCGCCAGCAGTGAAATGAAAGACAGAACTGACACCGGGGAGCTGTTTTTT
clone_size: NA; v_call: TRBV4-2; j_call: TRBJ2-2; d_call: TRBD2; cdr3_aa: CASSLGGAGTGELFF; cdr3_nt: TGTGCCAGCAGCCTCGGGGGGGCGGGCACCGGGGAGCTGTTTTTT
clone_size: few; v_call: TRBV6-6; j_call: TRBJ1-1; d_call: NA; cdr3_aa: CASTTIGAEAFF; cdr3_nt: TGTGCCAGCACCACAATCGGGGCTGAAGCTTTCTTT
clone_size: few; v_call: TRBV27; j_call: TRBJ1-2; d_call: NA; cdr3_aa: CASSPSTNYGYTF; cdr3_nt: TGTGCCAGCAGTCCATCAACTAACTATGGCTACACCTTC
clone_size: NA; v_call: TRBV5-5; j_call: TRBJ1-2; d_call: TRBD1; cdr3_aa: CASSLDLTGGNYGYTF; cdr3_nt: TGTGCCAGCAGCTTAGACCTGACAGGGGGCAACTATGGCTACACCTTC
clone_size: NA; v_call: TRBV5-5; j_call: TRBJ2-7; d_call: NA; cdr3_aa: CASSLDREYREQYF; cdr3_nt: TGTGCCAGCAGCTTGGACCGGGAATACCGCGAGCAGTACTTC
clone_size: NA; v_call: TRBV5-4; j_call: TRBJ2-5; d_call: NA; cdr3_aa: CASSASPRAPQETQYF; cdr3_nt: TGTGCCAGCAGCGCCTCGCCGCGGGCCCCTCAGGAGACCCAGTACTTC
clone_size: NA; v_call: TRBV30; j_call: TRBJ1-5; d_call: NA; cdr3_aa: CAWTGTASRHQPQHF; cdr3_nt: TGTGCCTGGACAGGTACGGCCAGCCGACATCAGCCCCAGCATTTT
clone_size: NA; v_call: TRBV18; j_call: TRBJ2-7; d_call: TRBD1; cdr3_aa: CASSQGQRQDGEQYF; cdr3_nt: TGTGCCAGCTCACAGGGACAGCGACAGGATGGCGAGCAGTACTTC
clone_size: NA; v_call: TRBV2; j_call: TRBJ2-7; d_call: TRBD1; cdr3_aa: CASSFTGGYEQYF; cdr3_nt: TGTGCCAGCAGCTTTACAGGGGGATACGAGCAGTACTTC
clone_size: NA; v_call: TRBV10-3; j_call: TRBJ2-3; d_call: NA; cdr3_aa: CAISAPSTDTQYF; cdr3_nt: TGTGCCATCAGTGCCCCGAGCACAGATACGCAGTATTTT